This T cell receptor beta chain emerged from a study of blood T cell repertoires in COVID-19. At the level of the study: The United States, Italy and Spain provided the acute and convalescent COVID-19 samples. The analysed material was cDNA or gDNA that came from T cells, B-cell-depleted T cells, or PBMCs.

This clone has just one count. In germline, CDR1 is GTSNPN, CDR2 SVGIG (reference sequence). The CDR3 is 13 amino acids. The ends were cut back, 4 bases at V and 5 bases at J, with 14 bases in the middle. Per the original methods: The authors estimated nucleated cell counts from reference gene primer amplification. The data were produced by immunoSEQ multiplex PCR, yet TCRdb's version contains in-frame clones alone and is incomplete. D and trimming were read from the DNA, whereas the V and J calls and clone size are those reported in that table. The sample lists some 110,000 clones; about nine tenths were seen once.

The receptor was derived from a man between 35 and 55 years old with acute or convalescent COVID-19. Specimen: peripheral blood. V and J are TRBV30 and TRBJ1-2, with D possibly matching TRBD1 (5 bases). The CDR3 nucleotides read TGTGCCTGGATCCCGGGACTCCAATATGGCTACACCTTC. Residues: CAWIPGLQYGYTF.